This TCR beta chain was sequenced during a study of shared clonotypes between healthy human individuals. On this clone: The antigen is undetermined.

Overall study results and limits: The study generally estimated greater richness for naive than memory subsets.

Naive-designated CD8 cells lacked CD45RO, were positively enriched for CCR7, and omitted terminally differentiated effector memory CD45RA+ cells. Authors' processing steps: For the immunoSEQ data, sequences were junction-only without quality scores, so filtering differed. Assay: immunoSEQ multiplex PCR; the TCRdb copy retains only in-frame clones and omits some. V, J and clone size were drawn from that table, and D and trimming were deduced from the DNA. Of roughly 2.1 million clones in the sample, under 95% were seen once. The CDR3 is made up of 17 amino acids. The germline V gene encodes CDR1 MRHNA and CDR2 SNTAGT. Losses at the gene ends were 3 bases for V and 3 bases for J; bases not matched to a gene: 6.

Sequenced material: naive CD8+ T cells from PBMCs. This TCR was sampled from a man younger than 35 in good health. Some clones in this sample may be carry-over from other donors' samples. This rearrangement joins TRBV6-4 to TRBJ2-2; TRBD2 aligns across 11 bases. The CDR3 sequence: CASSDRGTSGYTGELFF. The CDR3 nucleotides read TGTGCCAGCAGTGATAGAGGGACTAGCGGCTACACCGGGGAGCTGTTTTTT.